One and the same sample provided the 13 T cell receptor beta chains below, sequenced in a study of molecular identifiers for immune sequencing clone quantification. TCRdb used MiXCR to reprocess the PCR reads, holding one entry per CDR3 protein. This sample has about 65,000 distinct CDR3 sequences, with approximately 17% found just once. Specimen: naive CD8+ T cells from blood, with Jurkat cell RNA spiked in. Sample subset: FACS-sorted CD8+CD4-CCR7+CD45RA+ naive T cells. The origin of the receptors is a human donor in good health. Some libraries in this study had Jurkat cell RNA spiked in.

This chain links TRBV9 with TRBJ2-3; D uncertain. Deletions cut 3 bases from V and 0 bases from J, with 11 bases between. CDR1 and CDR2 (germline): SGDLS, YYNGEE. The length of the CDR3 is 15 residues. CDR3 nucleotides: TGTGCCAGCAGCGCCTCAAGCCCTAGCACAGATACGCAGTATTTT. Translation gives CASSASSPSTDTQYF.

This clonotype was detected many times. CDR3 region: CASSFILGQDHGYTF. As DNA, the CDR3 is TGTGCCAGCAGTTTCATACTCGGACAAGACCATGGCTACACCTTC. V gene TRBV28 combines with J gene TRBJ1-2, with D perhaps TRBD1 (5 bases). CDR3 size: 15 residues. CDR1 is MDHEN and CDR2 is SYDVKM in the germline V gene. The V and J ends lost 3 bases and 6 bases respectively, with 17 bases between them.

Concerning this clonotype itself: Possible read error: a much larger clone is one base away. This sequence joins TRBV19 and TRBJ1-4; D uncertain. The germline V gene encodes CDR1 LNHDA and CDR2 SQIVND (reference sequence). The CDR3 length is 13 residues. CDR3 residues: CASSRNIKEKLVF. CDR3 in DNA: TGTGCCAGTAGTAGGAACATAAAGGAAAAACTGGTTTTT.

This clonotype has only a few counts. The genes are TRBV12-3 or TRBV12-4 and TRBJ1-5, with D possibly being TRBD1 (6 bases). V lost 5 bases and J 4 bases, leaving 12 bases between the germline ends. The CDR3 sequence is 14 residues long. The DNA for the CDR3 is TGTGCCAGCAGTCGGACAGCATCAAATCAGCCCCAGCATTTT. Residues: CASSRTASNQPQHF.

Note on this clonotype: The final CDR3 position lacks the conserved phenylalanine or tryptophan, pointing to a likely read error. The chain's CDR3 is CASSHATSGSLRTDTQYL. The CDR3 coding sequence is TGCGCTAGCAGCCATGCTACTAGCGGGAGTCTTCGCACAGATACGCAGTATCTT. This chain links TRBV5-1 with TRBJ2-3; TRBD2 matches 11 bases. The CDR3 is 18 residues long. Germline lookup yields CDR1 SGHRS and CDR2 YFSETQ.

This clonotype was detected ten times or more. The chain is built from TRBV29-1 and TRBJ2-7; possible D gene TRBD2, 5 bases. Germline V gene sequence: CDR1 SQVTM, CDR2 ANQGSEA. The CDR3 is 13 residues long. V was clipped by 1 base and J by 4 bases, with 11 bases between them. In DNA, the CDR3 is TGCAGCGTTGAAGTGAATCCGGGGTACGAGCAGTACTTC. Translating gives CSVEVNPGYEQYF.

This chain joins TRBV20-1 and TRBJ2-1; 8 nucleotides match TRBD2. J gave up 3 bases and V 4 bases, and 11 bases lay outside the gene matches. The germline gives CDR1 DFQATT, CDR2 SNEGSKA (reference sequence). The CDR3 has 16 amino acids. CDR3 sequence: CSAIGNPSGLYNEQFF. The CDR3 coding sequence is TGCAGTGCTATCGGTAACCCTAGCGGGCTCTACAATGAGCAGTTCTTC.

As concerns this clonotype: Being one base from a much bigger clone, this may be a read error. The V gene is TRBV4-1, the J gene TRBJ2-2, with D maybe TRBD2 (5 bases). CDR1 and CDR2 (germline): MGHRA, YSYEKL. V gave up 5 bases and J gave up 4 bases, with 8 bases separating them. The CDR3 has 13 residues. This chain's CDR3 is CASSWESTGELFF. Written as DNA, the CDR3 is TGCGCCAGCAGCTGGGAGAGCACCGGGGAGCTGTTTTTT.

Worth noting for this clonotype: A clone one base away is much larger, so this may be a read error. The chain couples TRBV12-3 or TRBV12-4 to TRBJ1-1, with a weak D call TRBD1 (6 bases). Trimming stripped 6 bases from V and 0 bases from J, with 20 bases between. CDR3 length: 17 amino acids. The CDR3 loop reads CASSPSTWGLMNTEAFF. In DNA form, the CDR3 reads TGTGCCAGCAGCCCAAGTACGTGGGGGCTCATGAACACTGAAGCTTTCTTT.

This clonotype is medium-sized within its sample. The rearrangement joins TRBV7-2 to TRBJ1-2, with a weak D call TRBD1 (5 bases). Germline V CDR1 and CDR2: SGHTA, FQGNSA. The length of the CDR3 is 15 residues. Trimming pared 4 bases from V and 2 bases from J, leaving 14 bases between. The CDR3 DNA follows: TGTGCCAGCAGCTCAACAGGAAAAAGCAACTATGGCTACACCTTC. Protein: CASSSTGKSNYGYTF.

This clonotype showed up many times. The V call is TRBV4-3, the J call TRBJ2-1; D is possibly TRBD2 (5 bases). CDR3 length equals 18 residues. The ends were cut back, 1 base at V and 2 bases at J, with 18 bases in the middle. The germline V gene has CDR1 LGHNA and CDR2 YSLEER. DNA for the CDR3: TGCGCCAGCAGCCAAGTGGTCGCCGAAGACTATACCTACAATGAGCAGTTCTTC. Encoded protein: CASSQVVAEDYTYNEQFF.

This clonotype has only a few counts. The V gene is TRBV4-3, the J gene TRBJ2-5; 7 nucleotides agree with TRBD2. CDR3 length: 17 amino acids. Unmatched junction bases numbered 18, after V lost 7 bases and J lost 4 bases. Germline loops: CDR1 LGHNA, CDR2 YSLEER. CDR3 amino acids: CASNLGLDTTLRETQYF. The CDR3 DNA is TGCGCCAGCAACCTAGGACTAGATACCACCCTACGAGAGACCCAGTACTTC.

This clonotype was observed a handful of times. The V and J genes are TRBV20-1 and TRBJ2-3, with TRBD2 identical over 9 bases. J lost 2 bases, V lost 6 bases, and 6 bases had no gene match. CDR1 is DFQATT, CDR2 SNEGSKA, per germline (reference sequence). The CDR3 runs to 14 residues. The CDR3 region is CSAQEREVTDTQYF. CDR3 in DNA: TGCAGTGCCCAAGAGCGGGAGGTCACAGATACGCAGTATTTT.